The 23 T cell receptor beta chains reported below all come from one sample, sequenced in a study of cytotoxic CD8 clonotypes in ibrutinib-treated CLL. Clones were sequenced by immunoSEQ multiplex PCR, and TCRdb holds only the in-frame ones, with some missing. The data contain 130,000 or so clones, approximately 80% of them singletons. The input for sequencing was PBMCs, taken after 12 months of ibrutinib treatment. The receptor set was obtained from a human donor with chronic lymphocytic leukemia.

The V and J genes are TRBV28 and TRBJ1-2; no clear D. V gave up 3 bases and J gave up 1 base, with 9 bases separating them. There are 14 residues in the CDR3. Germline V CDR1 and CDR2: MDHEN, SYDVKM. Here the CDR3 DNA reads TGTGCCAGCAGTTTCGCCGAACGTAACTATGGCTACACCTTC. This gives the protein CASSFAERNYGYTF.

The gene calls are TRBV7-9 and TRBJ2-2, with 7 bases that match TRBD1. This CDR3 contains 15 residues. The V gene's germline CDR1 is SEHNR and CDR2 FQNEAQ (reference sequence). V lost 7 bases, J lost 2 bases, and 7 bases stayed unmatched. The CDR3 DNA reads TGTGCCAGCATCGAGGACAGGCGAAACACCGGGGAGCTGTTTTTT. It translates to CASIEDRRNTGELFF.

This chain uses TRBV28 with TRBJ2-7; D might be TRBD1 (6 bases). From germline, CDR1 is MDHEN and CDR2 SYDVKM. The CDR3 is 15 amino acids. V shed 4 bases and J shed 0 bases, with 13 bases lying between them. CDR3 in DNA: TGTGCCAGCAGTTCCCGGGACACCTACTCCTACGAGCAGTACTTC. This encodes CASSSRDTYSYEQYF.

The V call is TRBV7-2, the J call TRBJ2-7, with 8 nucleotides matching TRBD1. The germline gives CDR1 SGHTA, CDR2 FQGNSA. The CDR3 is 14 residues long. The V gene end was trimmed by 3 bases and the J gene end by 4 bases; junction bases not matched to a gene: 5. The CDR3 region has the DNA TGTGCCAGCAGCTTCCTCCGACAGGGGTACGAGCAGTACTTC. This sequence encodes CASSFLRQGYEQYF.

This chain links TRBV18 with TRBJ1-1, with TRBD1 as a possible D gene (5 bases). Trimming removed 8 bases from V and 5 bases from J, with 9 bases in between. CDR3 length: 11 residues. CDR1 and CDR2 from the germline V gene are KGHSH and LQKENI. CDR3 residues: CASRGRTEAFF. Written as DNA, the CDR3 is TGTGCCAGCCGGGGGAGGACTGAAGCTTTCTTT.

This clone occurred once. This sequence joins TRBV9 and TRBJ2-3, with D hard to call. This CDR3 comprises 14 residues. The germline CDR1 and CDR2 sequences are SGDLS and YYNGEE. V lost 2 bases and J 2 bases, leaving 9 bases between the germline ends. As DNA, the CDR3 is TGTGCCAGCAGCGTTCGGGCCTACACAGATACGCAGTATTTT. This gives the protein CASSVRAYTDTQYF.

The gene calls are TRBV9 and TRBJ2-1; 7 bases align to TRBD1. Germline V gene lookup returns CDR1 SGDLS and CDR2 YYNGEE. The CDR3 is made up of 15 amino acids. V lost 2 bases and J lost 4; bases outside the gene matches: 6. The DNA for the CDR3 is TGTGCCAGCAGCGTCGATCCGGGACAGTACAATGAGCAGTTCTTC. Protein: CASSVDPGQYNEQFF.

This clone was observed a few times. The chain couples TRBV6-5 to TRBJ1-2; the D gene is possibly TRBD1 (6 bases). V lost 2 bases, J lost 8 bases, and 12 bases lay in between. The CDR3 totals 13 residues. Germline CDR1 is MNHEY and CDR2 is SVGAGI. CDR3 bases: TGTGCCAGCAGTTACGCTAACAGGGAAGGCTACACCTTC. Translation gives CASSYANREGYTF.

The CDR3 reads CASSSDRHYNEQFF. The CDR3 DNA follows: TGTGCCAGCAGCAGCGACAGACACTACAATGAGCAGTTCTTC. The V and J genes are TRBV27 and TRBJ2-1, with D possibly being TRBD1 (5 bases). V lost 6 bases to trimming and J lost 3 bases, with 12 bases between them. Per germline, CDR1 MNHEY and CDR2 SMNVEV (reference sequence). This CDR3 contains 14 residues.

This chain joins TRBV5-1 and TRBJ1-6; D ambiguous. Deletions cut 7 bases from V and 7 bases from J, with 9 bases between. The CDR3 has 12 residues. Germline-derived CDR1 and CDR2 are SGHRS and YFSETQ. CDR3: CASATNNSPLHF. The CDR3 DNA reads TGCGCCAGCGCTACCAACAATTCACCCCTCCACTTT.

The CDR3 bases are TGTGCCAGTAGTATTTGGGGGCTAATGGACACCATATATTTT. Translated: CASSIWGLMDTIYF. V and J are TRBV19 and TRBJ1-3; D perhaps matches TRBD1 (6 bases). Per the germline V gene, CDR1 is LNHDA and CDR2 is SQIVND (reference sequence). With 3 bases removed from V and 8 bases from J, the gap between germline ends came to 14 bases. This CDR3 spans 14 amino acids.

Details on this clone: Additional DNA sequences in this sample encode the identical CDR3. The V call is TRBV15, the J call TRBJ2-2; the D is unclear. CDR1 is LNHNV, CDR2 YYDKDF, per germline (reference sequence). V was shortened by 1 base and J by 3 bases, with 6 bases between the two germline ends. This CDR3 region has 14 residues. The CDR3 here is CATSRAGDTGELFF. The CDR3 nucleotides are TGTGCCACCAGCAGAGCTGGGGACACCGGGGAGCTGTTTTTT. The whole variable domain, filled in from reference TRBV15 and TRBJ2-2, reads DAMVIQNPRYQVTQFGKPVTLSCSQTLNHNVMYWYQQKSSQAPKLLFHYYDKDFNNEADTPDNFQSRRPNTSFCFLDIRSPGLGDTAMYLCATSRAGDTGELFFGEGSRLTVL.

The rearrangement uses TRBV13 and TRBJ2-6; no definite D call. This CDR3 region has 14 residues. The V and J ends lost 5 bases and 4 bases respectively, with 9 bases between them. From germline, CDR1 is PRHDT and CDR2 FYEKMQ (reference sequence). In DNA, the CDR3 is TGTGCCAGCAGCATGAATCAGGGGGCCAACGTCCTGACTTTC. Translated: CASSMNQGANVLTF.

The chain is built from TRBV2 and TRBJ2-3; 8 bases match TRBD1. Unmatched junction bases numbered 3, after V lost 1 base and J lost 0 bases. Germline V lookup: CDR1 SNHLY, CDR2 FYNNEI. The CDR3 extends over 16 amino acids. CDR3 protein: CASSEGRTGSTDTQYF. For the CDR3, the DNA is TGTGCCAGCAGTGAAGGAAGGACAGGGAGCACAGATACGCAGTATTTT.

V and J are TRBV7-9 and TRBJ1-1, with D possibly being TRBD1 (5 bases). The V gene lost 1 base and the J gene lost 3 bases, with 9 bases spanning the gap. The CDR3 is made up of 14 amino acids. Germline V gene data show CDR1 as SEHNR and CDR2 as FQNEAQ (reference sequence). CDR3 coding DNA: TGTGCCAGCAGCTTAGGGGGGAGTGACACTGAAGCTTTCTTT. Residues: CASSLGGSDTEAFF.

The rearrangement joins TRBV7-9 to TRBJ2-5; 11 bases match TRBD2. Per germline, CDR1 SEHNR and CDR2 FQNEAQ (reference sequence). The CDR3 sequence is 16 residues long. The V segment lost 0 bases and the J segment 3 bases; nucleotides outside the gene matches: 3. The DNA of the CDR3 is TGTGCCAGCAGCTTAGCTAGCGGGGGGGCGGAAGAGACCCAGTACTTC. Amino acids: CASSLASGGAEETQYF.

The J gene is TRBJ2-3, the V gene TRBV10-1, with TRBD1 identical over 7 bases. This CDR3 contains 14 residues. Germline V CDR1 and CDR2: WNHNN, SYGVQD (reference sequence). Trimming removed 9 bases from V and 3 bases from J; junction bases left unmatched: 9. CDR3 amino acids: CARSTGDKTDTQYF. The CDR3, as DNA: TGCGCCAGGAGTACAGGGGATAAAACAGATACGCAGTATTTT.

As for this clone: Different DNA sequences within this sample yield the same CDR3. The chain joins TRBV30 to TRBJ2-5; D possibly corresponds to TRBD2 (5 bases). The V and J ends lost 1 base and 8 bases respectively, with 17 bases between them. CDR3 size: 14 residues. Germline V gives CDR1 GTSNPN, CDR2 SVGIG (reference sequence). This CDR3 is CAWSDPGIIETQYF. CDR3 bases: TGTGCCTGGAGTGATCCGGGGATCATAGAAACCCAGTACTTC.

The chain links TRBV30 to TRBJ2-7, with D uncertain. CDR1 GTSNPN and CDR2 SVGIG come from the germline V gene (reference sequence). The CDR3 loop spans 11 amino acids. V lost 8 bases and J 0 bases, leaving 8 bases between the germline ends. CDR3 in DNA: TGTGCCAGTAGGTCCTCCTACGAGCAGTACTTC. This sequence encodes CASRSSYEQYF.

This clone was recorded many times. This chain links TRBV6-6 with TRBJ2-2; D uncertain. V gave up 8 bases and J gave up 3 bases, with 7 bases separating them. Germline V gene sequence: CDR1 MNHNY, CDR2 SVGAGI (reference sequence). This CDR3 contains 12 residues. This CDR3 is CASEHDTGELFF. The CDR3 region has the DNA TGTGCCAGCGAACACGACACCGGGGAGCTGTTTTTT.

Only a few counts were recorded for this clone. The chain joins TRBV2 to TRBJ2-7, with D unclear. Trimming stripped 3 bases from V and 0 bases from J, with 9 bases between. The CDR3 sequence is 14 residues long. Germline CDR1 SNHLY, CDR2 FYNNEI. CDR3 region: CASSEGNLSYEQYF. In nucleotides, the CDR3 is TGTGCCAGCAGTGAGGGCAATCTCTCCTACGAGCAGTACTTC.

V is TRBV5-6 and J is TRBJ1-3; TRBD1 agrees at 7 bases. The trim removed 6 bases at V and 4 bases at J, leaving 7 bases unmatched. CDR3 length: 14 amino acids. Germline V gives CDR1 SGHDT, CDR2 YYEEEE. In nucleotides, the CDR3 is TGTGCCAGCACCGAACAGGGGAGCGGAAACACCATATATTTT. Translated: CASTEQGSGNTIYF.

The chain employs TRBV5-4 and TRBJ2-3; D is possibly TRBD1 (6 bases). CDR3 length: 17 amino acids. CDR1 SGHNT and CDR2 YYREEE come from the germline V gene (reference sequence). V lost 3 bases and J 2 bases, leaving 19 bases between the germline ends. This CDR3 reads CASSSFLGGANTDTQYF. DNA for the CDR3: TGTGCCAGCAGCTCCTTCCTTGGGGGCGCGAACACAGATACGCAGTATTTT.